This T cell receptor (beta chain) was identified in a study of T cells after yellow fever vaccination. The wider study: Preparation of fractions with low cell numbers was performed using SMART-Seq v4 Ultra Low Input. The study's findings and limits: The study re-detected most primary-vaccination clones after the booster (96% CD4, around 90% CD8).

Germline CDR1 and CDR2: SGHTS and YDEGEE. CDR3 length: 15 residues. The junction had 6 bases not matched to a gene; V was cut back by 2 bases and J by 4 bases. As regards this clonotype: The antigen is unknown.

As TCR cDNA was made by 5'RACE template switching, a universal primer site and UMIs were added. MiXCR, applied by TCRdb to the 5' RACE reads, yields one record per CDR3 protein. Among about 340,000 distinct CDR3 sequences, approximately 3.9% were seen once, and the ten largest hold about 24%. V gene TRBV5-8 combines with J gene TRBJ2-1; 7 bases match TRBD2. The clonotype comes from a man between 18 and 29 years old who received the YFV17D yellow fever vaccine. Source: PBMCs, taken 5 days after the yellow fever booster vaccination. CDR3 coding DNA: TGTGCCAGCAGCTTTCAAACGGGGGGTTACAATGAGCAGTTCTTC. It yields the protein CASSFQTGGYNEQFF.